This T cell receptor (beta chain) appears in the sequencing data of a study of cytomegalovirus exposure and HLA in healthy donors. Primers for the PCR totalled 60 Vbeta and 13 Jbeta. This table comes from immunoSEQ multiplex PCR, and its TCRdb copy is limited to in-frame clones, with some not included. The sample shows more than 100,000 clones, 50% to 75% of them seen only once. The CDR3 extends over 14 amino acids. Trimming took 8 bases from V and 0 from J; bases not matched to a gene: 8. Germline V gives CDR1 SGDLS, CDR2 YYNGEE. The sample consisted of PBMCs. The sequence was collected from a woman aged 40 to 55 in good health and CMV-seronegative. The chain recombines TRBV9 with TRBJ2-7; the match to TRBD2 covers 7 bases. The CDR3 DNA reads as TGTGCCAGTTCCTTGGGAGGGTCCTCCTACGAGCAGTACTTC. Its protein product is CASSLGGSSYEQYF.